This entry lists 6 T cell receptor beta chains sequenced from one sample in a study of T cell repertoires in cytomegalovirus infection. Their recognized antigens are unknown. TCRdb recomputed calls from the reads with MiXCR, one row per CDR3 protein. Altogether about 160,000 distinct CDR3 sequences are present, about a fifth being singletons, with the ten largest covering under 30%. The material was CD8+ T cells from cultured PBMCs, obtained from culture after CMV antigen stimulation. The receptors come from a human donor in good health (CMV status not recorded). Some clones in this sample may be carry-over from other donors' samples.

The chain links TRBV4-1 to TRBJ2-7; no clear D gene. This CDR3 is 16 amino acids long. The ends were cut back, 0 bases at V and 2 bases at J, with 14 bases in the middle. Germline lookup yields CDR1 MGHRA and CDR2 YSYEKL. CDR3 residues: CASSQDPGAKAYEQYF. CDR3 DNA sequence: TGCGCCAGCAGCCAAGATCCCGGAGCGAAGGCCTACGAGCAGTACTTC.

This chain joins TRBV7-2 and TRBJ2-1; no clear D. The V end lost 1 base, the J end lost 0 bases, and 10 bases lay between the germline ends. The CDR3 is 16 amino acids. Germline CDR1 reads SGHTA; CDR2 reads FQGNSA. CDR3: CASSLGATGSYNEQFF. The CDR3 DNA follows: TGTGCCAGCAGCTTAGGAGCAACCGGCTCCTACAATGAGCAGTTCTTC.

J is TRBJ2-1 and V is TRBV7-2; the match to TRBD1 covers 8 bases. The CDR3 totals 15 residues. Germline V gives CDR1 SGHTA, CDR2 FQGNSA. V trimming: 5 bases; J trimming: 6 bases; junction bases outside the gene matches: 9. This chain's CDR3 is CASSLHRGFINEQFF. CDR3 sequence (DNA): TGTGCCAGCAGCCTCCACAGGGGGTTTATCAATGAGCAGTTCTTC.

The table lists this clonotype with a few counts. The chain recombines TRBV7-6 with TRBJ1-1; a weak D match, TRBD1 (5 bases). Trimming cost V 4 bases and J 7 bases, with 19 bases left between them. Germline V gene lookup returns CDR1 SGHVS and CDR2 FNYEAQ. This CDR3 is 15 amino acids long. Written as DNA, the CDR3 is TGTGCCAGCAGCTCCGAGAGGGGTACGGCCTTTGAAGCTTTCTTT. This translates into CASSSERGTAFEAFF.

This clonotype was seen a handful of times. The V call is TRBV7-8, the J call TRBJ1-6; 9 bases are shared with TRBD1. Germline V gene data show CDR1 as SGHVS and CDR2 as FQNEAQ. The J segment lost 3 bases and the V segment lost 5 bases, leaving 2 bases of the junction unmatched. This CDR3 is 15 amino acids long. The CDR3 protein is CASSRDRDYNSPLHF. The CDR3 nucleotides are TGTGCCAGCAGCCGGGACAGGGACTATAATTCACCCCTCCACTTT.

The CDR3 reads CASSLGQLNQPQHF. CDR3 bases: TGTGCCAGCAGCTTAGGACAGCTCAATCAGCCCCAGCATTTT. J is TRBJ1-5 and V is TRBV7-2; D might be TRBD1 (5 bases). The V end was cut by 1 base, the J end by 3 bases, with 7 bases between. The CDR3 extends over 14 amino acids. Germline CDR1 and CDR2: SGHTA and FQGNSA.